The rows below give T cell receptor beta chains drawn from one sample of a study of identifying expanded T cells in peripheral blood. Produced via immunoSEQ multiplex PCR; TCRdb's table is partial and in-frame only. The sample lists approximately 94,000 clones, 75% to 90% occurring once. The specimen sequenced was blood. The receptor set was obtained from a person between 18 and 75 years old in good health. Each CDR3 is given with its conserved first and last residue. The D gene is left open where the match is weak.

TRBV7-9	NA	TRBJ1-2	TGTGCCAGCAGCTGGGACAAAAGTACAAGCTATGGCTACACCTTC	CASSWDKSTSYGYTF
TRBV7-9	NA	TRBJ2-7	TGTGCCAGCCGGGACATCAGTACCTACGAGCAGTACTTC	CASRDISTYEQYF
TRBV5-1	NA	TRBJ2-7	TGCGCCAGCAGCCCGGGGTACGAGCAGTACTTC	CASSPGYEQYF
TRBV19	TRBD1	TRBJ1-2	TGTGCCAGTAGGCCGGGGTATGGGACAGGGGATGACTATGGCTACACCTTC	CASRPGYGTGDDYGYTF
TRBV11-3	TRBD2	TRBJ2-7	TGTGCCAGCAGCCCCGGTAGCGGGTCCGCCTACGAGCAGTACTTC	CASSPGSGSAYEQYF
TRBV6-1	TRBD1	TRBJ1-1	TGTGCCAGCAGTGAGAGGACAGGGGGACAGTCTGAAGCTTTCTTT	CASSERTGGQSEAFF
TRBV5-4	NA	TRBJ2-3	TGTGCCAGCAGCCTCCGGGATACCACAGATACGCAGTATTTT	CASSLRDTTDTQYF
TRBV6-5	TRBD1	TRBJ2-5	TGTGCCAGCAGCACCGGGACAGGGTTGGAGACCCAGTACTTC	CASSTGTGLETQYF
TRBV6-5	NA	TRBJ1-6	TGTGCCAGCAGTTACTCTTCGAATTCACCCCTCCACTTT	CASSYSSNSPLHF
TRBV6-6	NA	TRBJ1-2	TGTGCCAGCAGTTACTCTCGGACGGATGGCTACACCTTC	CASSYSRTDGYTF
TRBV5-6	NA	TRBJ2-1	TGTGCCAGCAGCTCGGTAACAGGGAGCTCCTACAATGAGCAGTTCTTC	CASSSVTGSSYNEQFF
TRBV27	NA	TRBJ1-1	TGTGCCAGCAGTTTATCTCCGGAAGGGGTTGAAGCTTTCTTT	CASSLSPEGVEAFF
TRBV10-1	NA	TRBJ2-1	TGCGCCACCAAGGACAGCCTGTACAATGAGCAGTTCTTC	CATKDSLYNEQFF
TRBV11-2	NA	TRBJ1-3	TGTGCCAGCAGCCGGACCGGACAGTTTAGCTCTGGAAACACCATATATTTT	CASSRTGQFSSGNTIYF
TRBV4-1	NA	TRBJ1-3	TGCGCCAGCAGCCAATTCACAGTCTCTGGAAACACCATATATTTT	CASSQFTVSGNTIYF
TRBV6-5	NA	TRBJ2-1	TGTGCCAGCAGTTACTCGAGCAACAATGAGCAGTTCTTC	CASSYSSNNEQFF
TRBV7-8	TRBD1	TRBJ1-5	TGTGCCAGCAGCTCACACCCGGGACAGGGTATGAGACAACCCCAGCATTTT	CASSSHPGQGMRQPQHF
TRBV5-1	TRBD1	TRBJ1-1	TGCGCCAGCACCCCCGGACAGGCGAGGGCCACTGAAGCTTTCTTT	CASTPGQARATEAFF
TRBV9	TRBD1	TRBJ2-7	TGTGCCAGGGACAGGGAAAGAAACTACGAGCAGTACTTC	CARDRERNYEQYF
TRBV6-4	TRBD2	TRBJ2-1	TGTGCCAGCAGTGATGGGACTAGCGGGAGTGAGCAGTTCTTC	CASSDGTSGSEQFF
TRBV29-1	NA	TRBJ1-1	TGCAGCGTACAGGCAAACACTGAAGCTTTCTTT	CSVQANTEAFF
TRBV5-5	NA	TRBJ2-3	TGTGCCAGCAGCTTGTATCAACTACCTAGCACAGATACGCAGTATTTT	CASSLYQLPSTDTQYF